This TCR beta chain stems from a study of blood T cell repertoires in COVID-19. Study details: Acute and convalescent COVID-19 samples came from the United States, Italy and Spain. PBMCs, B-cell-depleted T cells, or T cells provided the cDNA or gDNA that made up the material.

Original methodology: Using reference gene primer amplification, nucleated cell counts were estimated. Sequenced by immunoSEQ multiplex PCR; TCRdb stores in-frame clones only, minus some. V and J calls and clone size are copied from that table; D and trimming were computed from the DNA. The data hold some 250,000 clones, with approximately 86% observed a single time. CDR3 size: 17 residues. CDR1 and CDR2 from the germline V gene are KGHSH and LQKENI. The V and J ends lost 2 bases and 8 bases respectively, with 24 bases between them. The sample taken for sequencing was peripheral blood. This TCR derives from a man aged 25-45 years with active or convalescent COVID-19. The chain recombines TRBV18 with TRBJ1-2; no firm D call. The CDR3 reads CASSPSNGIRRQEGYTF. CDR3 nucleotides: TGTGCCAGCTCACCATCAAATGGTATCCGCAGACAAGAGGGCTACACCTTC.